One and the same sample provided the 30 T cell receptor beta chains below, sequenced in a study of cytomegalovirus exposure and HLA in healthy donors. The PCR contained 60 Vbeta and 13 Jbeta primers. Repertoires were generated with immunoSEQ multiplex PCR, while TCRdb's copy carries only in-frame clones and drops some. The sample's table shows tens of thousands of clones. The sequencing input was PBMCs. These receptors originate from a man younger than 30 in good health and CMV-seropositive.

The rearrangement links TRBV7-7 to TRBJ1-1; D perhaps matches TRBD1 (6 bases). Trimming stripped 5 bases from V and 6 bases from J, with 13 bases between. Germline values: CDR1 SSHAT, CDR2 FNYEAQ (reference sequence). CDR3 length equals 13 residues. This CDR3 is CASSQDRTAEAFF. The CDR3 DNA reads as TGTGCCAGCAGCCAAGACAGGACGGCTGAAGCTTTCTTT.

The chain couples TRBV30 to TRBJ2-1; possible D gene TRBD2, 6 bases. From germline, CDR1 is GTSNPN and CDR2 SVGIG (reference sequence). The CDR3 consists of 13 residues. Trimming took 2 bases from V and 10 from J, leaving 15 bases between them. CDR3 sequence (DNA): TGTGCCTGGAGTTTCGGTAGTGGAGGGGAGCAGTTCTTC. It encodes CAWSFGSGGEQFF.

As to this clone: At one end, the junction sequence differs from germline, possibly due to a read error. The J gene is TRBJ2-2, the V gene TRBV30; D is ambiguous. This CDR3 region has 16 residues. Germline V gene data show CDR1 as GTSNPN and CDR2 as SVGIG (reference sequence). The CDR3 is CARSVDTPSNTGELFF. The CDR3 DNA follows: TGTGCCCGGAGTGTTGATACACCCTCGAACACCGGGGAGCTGTTTTTT.

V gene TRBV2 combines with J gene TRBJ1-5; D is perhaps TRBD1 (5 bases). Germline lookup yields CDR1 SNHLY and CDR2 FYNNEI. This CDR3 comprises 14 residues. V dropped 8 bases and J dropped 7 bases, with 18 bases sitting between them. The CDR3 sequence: CASAETGLQQPQHF. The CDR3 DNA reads TGTGCCAGCGCTGAGACGGGACTGCAGCAGCCCCAGCATTTT.

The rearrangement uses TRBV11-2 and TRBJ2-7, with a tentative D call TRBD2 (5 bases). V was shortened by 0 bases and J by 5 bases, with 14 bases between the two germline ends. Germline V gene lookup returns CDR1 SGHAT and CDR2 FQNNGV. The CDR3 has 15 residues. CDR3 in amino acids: CASSLEFLAVDEQYF. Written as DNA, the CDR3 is TGTGCCAGCAGCTTAGAGTTCCTAGCAGTAGACGAGCAGTACTTC. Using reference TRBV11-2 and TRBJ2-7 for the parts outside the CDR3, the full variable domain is EAGVAQSPRYKIIEKRQSVAFWCNPISGHATLYWYQQILGQGPKLLIQFQNNGVVDDSQLPKDRFSAERLKGVDSTLKIQPAKLEDSAVYLCASSLEFLAVDEQYFGPGTRLTVT.

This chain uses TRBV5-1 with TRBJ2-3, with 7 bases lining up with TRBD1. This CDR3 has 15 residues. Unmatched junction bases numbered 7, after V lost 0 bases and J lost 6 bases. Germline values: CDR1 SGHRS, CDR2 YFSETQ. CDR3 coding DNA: TGCGCCAGCAGCTTGGCGGAGACAGGGACGGATACGCAGTATTTT. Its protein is CASSLAETGTDTQYF.

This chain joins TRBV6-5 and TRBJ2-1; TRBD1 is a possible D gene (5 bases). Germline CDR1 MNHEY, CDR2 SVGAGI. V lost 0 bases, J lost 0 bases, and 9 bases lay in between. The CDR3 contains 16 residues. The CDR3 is CASSYSTASSYNEQFF. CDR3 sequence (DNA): TGTGCCAGCAGTTACTCGACAGCAAGCTCCTACAATGAGCAGTTCTTC.

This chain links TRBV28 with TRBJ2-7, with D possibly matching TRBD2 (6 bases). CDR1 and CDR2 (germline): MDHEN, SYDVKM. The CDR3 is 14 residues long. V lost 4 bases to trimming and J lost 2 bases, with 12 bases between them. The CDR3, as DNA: TGTGCCAGCAGTTCTCCGGGAGCAGCCTACGAGCAGTACTTC. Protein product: CASSSPGAAYEQYF. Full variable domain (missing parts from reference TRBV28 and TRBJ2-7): DVKVTQSSRYLVKRTGEKVFLECVQDMDHENMFWYRQDPGLGLRLIYFSYDVKMKEKGDIPEGYSVSREKKERFSLILESASTNQTSMYLCASSSPGAAYEQYFGPGTRLTVT.

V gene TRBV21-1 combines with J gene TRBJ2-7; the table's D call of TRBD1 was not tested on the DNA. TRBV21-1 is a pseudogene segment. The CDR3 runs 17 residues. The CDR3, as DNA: TGTGCCAGCAGCAAAGTGGGGGGGACAGGAAGTGAGTACGAGCAGTACTTC. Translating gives CASSKVGGTGSEYEQYF.

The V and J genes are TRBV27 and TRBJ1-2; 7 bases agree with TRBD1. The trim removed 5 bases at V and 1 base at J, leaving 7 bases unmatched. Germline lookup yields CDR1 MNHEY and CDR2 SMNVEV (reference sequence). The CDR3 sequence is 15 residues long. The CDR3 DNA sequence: TGTGCCAGCAGTAGCAGGGGGTTCCTTAACTATGGCTACACCTTC. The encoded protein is CASSSRGFLNYGYTF.

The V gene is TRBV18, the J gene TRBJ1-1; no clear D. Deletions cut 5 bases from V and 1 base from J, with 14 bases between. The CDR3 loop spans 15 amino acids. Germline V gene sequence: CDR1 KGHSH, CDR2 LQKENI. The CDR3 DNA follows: TGTGCCAGCTCAGTAGGCTTTTCAGGGAACACTGAAGCTTTCTTT. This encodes CASSVGFSGNTEAFF.

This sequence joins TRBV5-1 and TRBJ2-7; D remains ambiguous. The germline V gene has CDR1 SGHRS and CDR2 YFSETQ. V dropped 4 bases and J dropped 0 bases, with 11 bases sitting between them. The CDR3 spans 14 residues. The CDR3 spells CASSPLDSSYEQYF. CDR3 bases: TGCGCCAGCAGCCCGCTAGACTCCTCCTACGAGCAGTACTTC.

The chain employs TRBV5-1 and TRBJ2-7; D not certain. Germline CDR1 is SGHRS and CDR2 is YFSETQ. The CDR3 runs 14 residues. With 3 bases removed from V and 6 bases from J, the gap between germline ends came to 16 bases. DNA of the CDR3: TGCGCCAGCAGCTACGACACCTTCTTGGGCGAGCAGTACTTC. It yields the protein CASSYDTFLGEQYF.

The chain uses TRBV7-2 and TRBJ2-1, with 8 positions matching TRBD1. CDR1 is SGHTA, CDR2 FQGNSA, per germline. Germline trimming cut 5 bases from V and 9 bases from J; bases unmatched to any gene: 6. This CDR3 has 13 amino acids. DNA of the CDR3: TGTGCCAGCAGCGCCAGACAGGGGTTTGAGCAGTTCTTC. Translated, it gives CASSARQGFEQFF.

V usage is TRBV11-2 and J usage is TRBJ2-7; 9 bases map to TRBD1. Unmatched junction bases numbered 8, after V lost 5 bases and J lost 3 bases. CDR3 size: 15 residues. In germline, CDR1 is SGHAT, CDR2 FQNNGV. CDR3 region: CASSVAGTGLYEQYF. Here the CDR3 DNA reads TGTGCCAGCAGCGTCGCCGGGACAGGGCTCTACGAGCAGTACTTC.

CDR3 in amino acids: CASSGTGAGELFF. The CDR3 DNA follows: TGTGCCAGTTCGGGGACAGGGGCCGGGGAGCTGTTTTTT. This chain connects TRBV19 to TRBJ2-2; 10 nucleotides agree with TRBD1. Germline V lookup: CDR1 LNHDA, CDR2 SQIVND (reference sequence). Trimming removed 8 bases from V and 6 bases from J; junction bases left unmatched: 3. The CDR3 covers 13 residues.

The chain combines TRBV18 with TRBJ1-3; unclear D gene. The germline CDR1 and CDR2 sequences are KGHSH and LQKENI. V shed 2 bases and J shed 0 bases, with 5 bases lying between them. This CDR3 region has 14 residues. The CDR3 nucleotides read TGTGCCAGCTCACCAAACTTCTCTGGAAACACCATATATTTT. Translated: CASSPNFSGNTIYF.

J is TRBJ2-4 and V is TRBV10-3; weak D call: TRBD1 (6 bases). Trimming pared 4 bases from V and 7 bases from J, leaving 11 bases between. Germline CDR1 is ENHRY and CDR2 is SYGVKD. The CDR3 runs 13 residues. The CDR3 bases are TGTGCCATCAGTGGACAGGATGGGAACATTCAGTACTTC. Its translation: CAISGQDGNIQYF.

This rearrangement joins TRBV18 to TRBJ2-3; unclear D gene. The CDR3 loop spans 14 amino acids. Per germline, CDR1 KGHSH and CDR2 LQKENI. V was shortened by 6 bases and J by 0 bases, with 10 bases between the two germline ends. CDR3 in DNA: TGTGCCAGCTCCCATAGAACTAGCACAGATACGCAGTATTTT. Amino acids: CASSHRTSTDTQYF.

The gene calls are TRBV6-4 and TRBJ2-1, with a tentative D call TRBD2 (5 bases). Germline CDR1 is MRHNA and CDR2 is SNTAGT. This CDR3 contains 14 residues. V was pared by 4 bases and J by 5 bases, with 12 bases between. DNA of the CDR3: TGTGCCAGCAGTGTGGGTAGCGCTAACAATGAGCAGTTCTTC. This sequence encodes CASSVGSANNEQFF.

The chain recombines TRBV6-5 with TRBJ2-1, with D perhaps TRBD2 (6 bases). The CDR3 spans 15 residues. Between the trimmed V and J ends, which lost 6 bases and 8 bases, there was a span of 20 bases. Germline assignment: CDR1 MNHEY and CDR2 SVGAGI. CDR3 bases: TGTGCCAGCAGCCTCGGGGGACTCCGAGCCTATGAGCAGTTCTTC. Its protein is CASSLGGLRAYEQFF.

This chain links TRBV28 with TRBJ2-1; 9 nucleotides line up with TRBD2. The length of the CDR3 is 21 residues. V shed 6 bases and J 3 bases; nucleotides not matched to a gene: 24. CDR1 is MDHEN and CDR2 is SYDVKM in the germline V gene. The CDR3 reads CASSPAGYAKVGTSYYNEQFF. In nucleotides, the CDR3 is TGTGCCAGCAGCCCCGCGGGGTATGCGAAGGTCGGGACTAGCTACTACAATGAGCAGTTCTTC.

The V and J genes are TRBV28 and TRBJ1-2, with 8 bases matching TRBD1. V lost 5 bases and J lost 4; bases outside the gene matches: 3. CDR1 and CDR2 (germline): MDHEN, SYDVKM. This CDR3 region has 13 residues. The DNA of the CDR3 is TGTGCCAGCAGTGCGGACAGGGCCTATGGCTACACCTTC. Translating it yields CASSADRAYGYTF.

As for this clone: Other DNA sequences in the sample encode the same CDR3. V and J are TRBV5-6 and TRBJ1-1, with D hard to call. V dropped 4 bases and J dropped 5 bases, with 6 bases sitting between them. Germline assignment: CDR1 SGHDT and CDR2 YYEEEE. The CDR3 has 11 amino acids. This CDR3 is CASSLRTEAFF. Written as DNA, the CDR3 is TGTGCCAGCAGCCTGAGGACTGAAGCTTTCTTT.

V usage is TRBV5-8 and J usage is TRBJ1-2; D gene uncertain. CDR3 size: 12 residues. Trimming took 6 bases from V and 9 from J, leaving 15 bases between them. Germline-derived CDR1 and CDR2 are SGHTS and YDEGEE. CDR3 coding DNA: TGTGCCAGCAACTCCCGAGTTGTTAGCTACACCTTC. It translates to CASNSRVVSYTF.

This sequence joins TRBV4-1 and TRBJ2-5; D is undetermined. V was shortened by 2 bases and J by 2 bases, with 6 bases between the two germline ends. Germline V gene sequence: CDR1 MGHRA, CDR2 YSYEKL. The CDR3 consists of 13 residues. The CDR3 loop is CASSQTDQETQYF. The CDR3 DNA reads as TGCGCCAGCAGCCAAACAGATCAAGAGACCCAGTACTTC.

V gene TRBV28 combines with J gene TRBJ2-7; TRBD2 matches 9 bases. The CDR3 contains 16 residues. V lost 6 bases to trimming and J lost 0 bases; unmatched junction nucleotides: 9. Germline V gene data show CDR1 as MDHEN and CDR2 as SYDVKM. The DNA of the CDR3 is TGTGCCAGCAGATACTTAGCGGGAGCGACCTCCTACGAGCAGTACTTC. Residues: CASRYLAGATSYEQYF.

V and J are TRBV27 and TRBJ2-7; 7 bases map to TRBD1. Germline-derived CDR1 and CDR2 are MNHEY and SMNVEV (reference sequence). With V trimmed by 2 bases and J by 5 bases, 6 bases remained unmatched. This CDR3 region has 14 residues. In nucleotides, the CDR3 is TGTGCCAGCAGTTTAAGGGGGCCGGGAAACGAGCAGTACTTC. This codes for CASSLRGPGNEQYF.

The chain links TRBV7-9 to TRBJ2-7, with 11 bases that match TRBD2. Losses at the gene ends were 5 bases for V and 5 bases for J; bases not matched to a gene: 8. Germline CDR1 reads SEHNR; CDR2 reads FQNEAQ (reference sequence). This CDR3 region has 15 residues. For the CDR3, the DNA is TGTGCCAGCAGCCCTCTAGCGGGGGGACTAAACGAGCAGTACTTC. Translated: CASSPLAGGLNEQYF.

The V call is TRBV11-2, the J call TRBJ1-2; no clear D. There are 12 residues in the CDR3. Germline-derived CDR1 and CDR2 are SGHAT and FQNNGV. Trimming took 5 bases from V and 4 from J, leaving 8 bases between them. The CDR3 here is CASSPEGYGYTF. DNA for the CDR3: TGTGCCAGCAGCCCTGAGGGCTATGGCTACACCTTC.